This T cell receptor (beta chain) was observed in a study of OX40 agonist ivuxolimab in advanced cancers. Trimming cost V 5 bases and J 10 bases, with 24 bases left between them. The CDR3 has 16 amino acids. Germline assignment: CDR1 SGHTA and CDR2 FQGTGA. The assay was immunoSEQ multiplex PCR, and TCRdb's table has in-frame clones only and misses some. The data show approximately 99,000 clones, 85% to 90% seen once. The TCR comes from an adult with an advanced solid tumor such as melanoma, head and neck, liver or kidney cancer. Sample: CD4+ or CD8+ T cells sorted from blood, taken in a trial of the OX40 agonist ivuxolimab. The chain uses TRBV7-3 and TRBJ2-1; D perhaps matches TRBD2 (7 bases). Written as DNA, the CDR3 is TGTGCCAGCAGCCCTGAACCGGGACTAAGGGGGAACGAGCAGTTCTTC. Amino acid sequence: CASSPEPGLRGNEQFF. The entire variable domain, with the rest obtained from reference TRBV7-3 and TRBJ2-1, is as follows: GAGVSQTPSNKVTEKGKYVELRCDPISGHTALYWYRQSLGQGPEFLIYFQGTGAADDSGLPNDRFFAVRPEGSVSTLKIQRTERGDSAVYLCASSPEPGLRGNEQFFGPGTRLTVL.